A selection of T cell receptor beta chains follows, all from one sample in a study of cytomegalovirus exposure and HLA in healthy donors. Some clones are missing from TCRdb's copy, which holds only in-frame ones; the method was immunoSEQ multiplex PCR. The sample contains about 93,000 clones, around 74% of which appear only once. Sequencing was carried out using PBMCs. Source of these receptors: a boy younger than 18 in good health and CMV-seronegative. Each CDR3 is given with its conserved first and last residue. Each record gives: D gene, V gene, clone size, J gene, CDR3 protein, CDR3 DNA. D genes are given only for firm matches. Rows may omit the clone size; those that give it use once, few, many or a size class.

TRBD1	TRBV30	-	TRBJ2-7	CAWSFGTGPSYEQYF	TGTGCCTGGAGTTTCGGGACAGGGCCATCCTACGAGCAGTACTTC
-	TRBV4-3	-	TRBJ1-1	CASRLGETEAFF	TGCGCCAGCAGACTTGGGGAGACTGAAGCTTTCTTT
-	TRBV30	once	TRBJ1-5	CAWSPSLYSNQPQHF	TGTGCCTGGAGTCCATCACTGTATAGCAATCAGCCCCAGCATTTT
-	TRBV11-3	-	TRBJ1-1	CASSLRFEDTEAFF	TGTGCCAGCAGTTTAAGATTCGAGGACACTGAAGCTTTCTTT
TRBD1	TRBV4-1	-	TRBJ1-2	CASSQSIGGYGYGYTF	TGCGCCAGCAGCCAATCGATAGGGGGCTACGGCTATGGCTACACCTTC
-	TRBV14	-	TRBJ1-1	CASSPRTMNTEAFF	TGTGCCAGCAGCCCTCGGACAATGAACACTGAAGCTTTCTTT
TRBD1	TRBV7-2	few	TRBJ1-1	CASSLLGGRPTEAFF	TGTGCCAGCAGCTTATTAGGGGGCCGCCCCACTGAAGCTTTCTTT
-	TRBV5-5	few	TRBJ2-7	CASTQGEQYF	TGTGCCAGCACCCAGGGCGAGCAGTACTTC
-	TRBV29-1	once	TRBJ2-1	CSVETSYLVNEQFF	TGCAGCGTTGAAACGTCCTACTTGGTGAATGAGCAGTTCTTC
-	TRBV5-1	-	TRBJ1-1	CASSFGKMNTEAFF	TGCGCCAGCAGCTTCGGGAAAATGAACACTGAAGCTTTCTTT
-	TRBV7-2	-	TRBJ2-7	CASSLAREGGPRRISYEQYF	TGTGCCAGCAGCTTAGCGAGGGAAGGGGGACCCCGACGAATTTCCTACGAGCAGTACTTC
-	TRBV5-1	few	TRBJ2-6	CASRSQGVSGANVLTF	TGCGCCAGCAGATCCCAAGGGGTCTCTGGGGCCAACGTCCTGACTTTC
-	TRBV27	few	TRBJ2-3	CASSTGTLYTDTQYF	TGTGCCAGCAGCACCGGGACTCTCTACACAGATACGCAGTATTTT
-	TRBV7-9	-	TRBJ1-5	CASSLQGLTQPQHF	TGTGCCAGCAGCCTACAGGGTTTGACTCAGCCCCAGCATTTT
-	TRBV20-1	once	TRBJ2-7	CSALQGPEQYF	TGCAGTGCCCTACAGGGACCCGAGCAGTACTTC
-	TRBV18	few	TRBJ1-5	CASSPEDRMRPQHF	TGTGCCAGCTCACCAGAGGACAGAATGAGGCCCCAGCATTTT
-	TRBV11-3	-	TRBJ2-1	CASSFSGVSYNEQFF	TGTGCCAGCAGCTTTTCCGGTGTGTCCTACAATGAGCAGTTCTTC
TRBD2	TRBV9	-	TRBJ2-1	CASSANGRRGGNEQFF	TGTGCCAGCAGCGCGAATGGGCGGCGGGGGGGCAATGAGCAGTTCTTC
TRBD1	TRBV7-8	once	TRBJ2-7	CASSLAGTAFYEQYF	TGTGCCAGCAGCCTAGCCGGGACAGCCTTCTACGAGCAGTACTTC
-	TRBV2	once	TRBJ1-2	CASRQVFGGRGYTF	TGTGCCAGCAGACAGGTCTTTGGAGGGCGGGGCTACACCTTC
TRBD1	TRBV7-9	once	TRBJ2-3	CASSSYRGTGTQYF	TGTGCCAGCAGCTCTTACAGGGGGACAGGTACGCAGTATTTT
TRBD1	TRBV6-5	-	TRBJ1-3	CASRRTGERNTIYF	TGTGCCAGCCGTAGGACAGGGGAGAGAAACACCATATATTTT
TRBD2	TRBV4-3	-	TRBJ2-1	CASSQVKGRSGVLYNEQFF	TGCGCCAGCAGCCAAGTTAAGGGTCGGAGCGGGGTACTATACAATGAGCAGTTCTTC
TRBD1	TRBV29-1	-	TRBJ1-2	CSVPDRDGYTF	TGCAGCGTCCCGGACAGGGACGGCTACACCTTC
-	TRBV19	-	TRBJ2-3	CASRAGATDTQYF	TGTGCCAGTCGAGCGGGCGCCACAGATACGCAGTATTTT
-	TRBV6-5	-	TRBJ2-7	CASRGGRGRPAQYF	TGTGCCAGCAGAGGCGGGCGCGGGCGACCCGCTCAGTACTTC
TRBD2	TRBV7-3	-	TRBJ2-5	CASSLMGGEETQYF	TGTGCCAGCAGCTTAATGGGGGGGGAAGAGACCCAGTACTTC
-	TRBV7-9	-	TRBJ1-2	CASSLNSNNYGYTF	TGTGCCAGCAGCTTAAACAGTAATAACTATGGCTACACCTTC